The clone carrying this TCR beta chain was recorded many times. Its antigen remains unknown. Individual cDNA molecules received unique molecular identifiers during library preparation. MiXCR, applied by TCRdb to the 5' RACE reads, yields one record per CDR3 protein. This sample carries some 25,000 distinct CDR3 sequences, 5.5% of them seen once, and the ten largest clones take approximately 2.5%. The sample belongs to a study of early T cells in non-severe SARS-CoV-2 infection. Study in general: Whole-blood bulk RNA, unsorted, was sequenced, and chains were unpaired.

Whole-study findings and limits: Private and CD4 specificities were missed by VDJdb matching, skewed to anti-spike CD8.

V gave up 6 bases and J gave up 4 bases; unmatched junction bases: 10. Germline V CDR1 and CDR2: DFQATT, SNEGSKA (reference sequence). The CDR3 is made up of 14 amino acids. The sequence came from an adult who was a healthcare worker with PCR-confirmed SARS-CoV-2 infection or an uninfected control (not recorded which). Sequencing was performed on whole blood. This rearrangement joins TRBV20-1 to TRBJ1-2; TRBD1 matches at 8 bases. CDR3 loop: CSAKAADRGYGYTF. CDR3 DNA sequence: TGCAGTGCCAAAGCCGCAGACAGGGGCTATGGCTACACCTTC.